This TCR beta chain was sequenced in a study of CD8 T cells in Susac syndrome. The CDR3 totals 14 residues. Germline V gives CDR1 DFQATT, CDR2 SNEGSKA (reference sequence). V lost 0 bases and J 4 bases, leaving 13 bases between the germline ends. Reverse transcription of roughly 0.5 to 1 ug RNA was performed with random hexamers. Each CDR3 protein is one row after TCRdb ran MiXCR on the immunoSEQ multiplex PCR reads. The sample carries 75,000 or so distinct CDR3 sequences, 94% recorded once. The material sequenced was CD8+ T cells from PBMCs. The chain recombines TRBV20-1 with TRBJ2-7, with D maybe TRBD2 (7 bases). The sequence came from a human donor with Susac syndrome. The CDR3 loop reads CSARDTGGRYEQYF. The CDR3 nucleotides are TGCAGTGCTAGAGATACGGGGGGCAGGTACGAGCAGTACTTC.